This T cell receptor beta chain was sequenced in a study of metastatic and nonmetastatic thyroid tumors. Comment on this clone: The antigen is undetermined. At one boundary the junction diverges from the germline segment, which might be a read error.

MiXCR reprocessed the PCR reads for TCRdb. Among 60,000 to 75,000 clones listed, roughly 4% were seen once. General study results and limits: For both blood and tumor, malignant thyroid tumors reportedly showed significantly higher TCR beta diversity than benign nodules did.

No patient received treatment before thyroid surgery. Germline V gene lookup returns CDR1 SQVTM and CDR2 ANQGSEA. The CDR3 length is 14 residues. The chain employs TRBV29-1 and TRBJ2-6; perhaps TRBD1 as D (5 bases). The sample was blood. The TCR comes from a female donor with papillary thyroid cancer or a benign thyroid nodule (not recorded which). Some clones in this sample may be carry-over from other donors' samples. The CDR3 spells CSVVAHSGANFLTF. CDR3 DNA sequence: TGCAGCGTTGTGGCCCACTCTGGGGCCAACTTCCTGACTTTC.